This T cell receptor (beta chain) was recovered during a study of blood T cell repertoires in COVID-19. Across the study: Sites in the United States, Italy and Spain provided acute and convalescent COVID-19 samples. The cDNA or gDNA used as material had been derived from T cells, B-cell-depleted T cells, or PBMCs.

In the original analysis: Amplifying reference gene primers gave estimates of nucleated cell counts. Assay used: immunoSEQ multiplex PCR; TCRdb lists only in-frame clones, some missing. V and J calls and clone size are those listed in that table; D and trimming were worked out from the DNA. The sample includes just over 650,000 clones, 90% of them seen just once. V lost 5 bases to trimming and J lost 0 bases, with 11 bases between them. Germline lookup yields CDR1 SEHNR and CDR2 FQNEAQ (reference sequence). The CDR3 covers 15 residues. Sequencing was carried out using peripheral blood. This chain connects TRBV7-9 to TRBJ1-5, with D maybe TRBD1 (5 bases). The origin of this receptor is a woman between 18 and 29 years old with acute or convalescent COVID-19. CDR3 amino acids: CASSGGTVSNQPQHF. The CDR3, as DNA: TGTGCCAGCAGCGGAGGGACGGTTAGCAATCAGCCCCAGCATTTT.